This T cell receptor (beta chain) is from a study of T cells in Graves' hyperthyroidism and ophthalmopathy. Ten or more counts support this clonotype. Trimming shortened V by 8 bases and J by 0 bases, and 8 bases separated the two germline ends. This CDR3 is built from 12 residues. CDR1 is MNHEY, CDR2 SVGEGT, per germline. Amplification yielded TCR beta CDR3 regions, with RNA transcripts as the source. RT-PCR in the first round (using the HTBI primer set) targeted the TCR CDR3. TCRdb re-analysed the multiplex PCR reads in MiXCR, keeping a single row per CDR3 protein. This table holds about half a million distinct CDR3 sequences, around a quarter found once. Exclusion criteria comprised uncontrolled infection, other autoimmune disease, pregnancy or lactation.

The chain is built from TRBV6-2 or TRBV6-3 and TRBJ2-7; D not certain. This clonotype was obtained from a woman in her thirties with Graves' ophthalmopathy. Sequencing was done on a sample of blood. CDR3 sequence: CASVGDSYEQYF. The CDR3 nucleotides are TGTGCCAGCGTGGGCGACTCCTACGAGCAGTACTTC.